This TCR beta chain came from a study of CD8+ T cells in alopecia areata (dated by TCRdb to between 2017 and 2018). About the investigation overall: The treated patients took part in an open-label pilot trial in which moderate-to-severe alopecia areata was treated with oral tofacitinib at 5 to 10 mg twice daily. Biopsies were taken from tofacitinib-treated patients at baseline and at 4 and 24 weeks of treatment, and a later scalp biopsy was taken in several of the tofacitinib-treated patients. TCRbeta CDR3 regions were amplified by immunoSEQ multiplex PCR using 35 Vbeta forward and 13 Jbeta reverse primers. Human TCRbeta sequencing covered scalp tissue and sorted CD4+ and CD8+ peripheral blood T cells from patchy and totalis/universalis alopecia areata patients and healthy controls. High-throughput TCRbeta sequencing was used to examine T cell clonal expansion in alopecia areata in both the C3H/HeJ mouse model and human patients. Tofacitinib was administered for 6 to 18 months, and 6 months of follow-up off drug were then conducted to assess delayed response and recurrence. Scalp clonality was compared among normal scalp (n=4), patchy alopecia areata scalp (n=8), and alopecia totalis/universalis scalp (n=8). In treated patients, disease severity was measured using the SALT score, which gives the percentage of scalp surface area affected. The RNA source kit depended on sample type: the PAXgene miRNA kit for fixed scalp, the miRNeasy kit for PBMCs, and the RNeasy kit for mouse skin. General study outcomes and caveats: Scalp clonality and the number of expanded CD8+ clones among the top 100 scalp clones were significantly decreased by tofacitinib. Lesional scalp, especially in alopecia totalis/universalis, showed higher clonality and more expanded CD8+ clones than normal scalp, suggesting antigenic drive. Many expanded lesional clones persisted in scalp and blood during tofacitinib treatment, which may partly explain relapse after stopping treatment. The treated cohort was small, with a single nonresponder, so links between baseline CD8+ expansion and response need larger studies. Unlike mouse skin, which is dominated by gammadelta T cells, normal human skin has resident alphabeta T cells that are also sequenced, and this complicates analysis of the scalp TCR repertoire. TCR sequences shared between patients were less clear than in mice, possibly partly because of HLA diversity in the patient population.

The treatment or condition label for this specimen denotes: oral pan-JAK inhibitor, 5-10 mg twice daily. Lesional scalp punch biopsies and peripheral blood were obtained from alopecia areata patients. PBMCs were isolated by density centrifugation and stained for CD3, CD4 and CD8, after which CD4+ and CD8+ T cells were sorted on a FACSAria. The method behind the library was the immunoSEQ multiplex PCR assay. RNA was extracted from all samples and reverse transcribed into cDNA as template for TCR sequencing. SuperScript III was used for first-strand cDNA synthesis, primed with a 2:1 mix of oligo-dT and random hexamers. A synthetic immune receptor repertoire was used to gauge amplification bias, and whatever bias remained was removed computationally. On the study's bioinformatics: After raw reads were preprocessed to remove errors, the CDR3 was defined following IMGT conventions as running from the conserved cysteine to phenylalanine. Clonality was computed as 1 minus the Shannon entropy, with the entropy normalized by log2 of the number of productive unique TCRs. CD4 or CD8 identity of scalp clones was inferred by cross-referencing scalp TCRbeta sequences with sorted blood CD4 and CD8 repertoires. TCRdb re-hosts the immuneACCESS table, in-frame sequences only. Its copies lack some clones; in the studies checked, an unresolved V gene accounts for under half of them, and the cause for the rest is not known. V, J and clone size derive from that table, while D and trimming were established from the DNA sequence. The sample has around 100,000 clones on record, 85% to 90% of them singletons. Around 10% of the sample is in the top ten clones.

Notes on this clone: Its binding antigen is unknown. No base-level quality is on record; no much larger clone is a single base apart.

V is clipped by 4 bases and J by 3 bases, and the sequence between their germline boundaries is 11 bases long. The CDR3 contains 13 residues, cysteine and phenylalanine counted. Only CDR3 DNA remains: 39 bases, in frame from the first base. Per the germline V gene, SGHDT is the CDR1 and YYEEEE is the CDR2. Sample: CD8+ T cells sorted from blood, taken at approximately week 30, from a patient treated with tofacitinib. This chain is built from TRBV5-6 and TRBJ2-7, with no reliable assignment of the D segment. The clonotype was recovered from a human donor with alopecia areata. The CDR3 has the sequence CASSPTDSYEQYF. Read as DNA, the sequence is TGTGCCAGCAGCCCCACGGATAGCTACGAGCAGTACTTC.